Following are 4 T cell receptor beta chains from one sample sequenced in a study of identical twins. Via MiXCR, TCRdb re-called the 5' RACE reads, giving one row per CDR3 protein. Found here are 1.5 million to 2 million distinct CDR3 sequences, roughly a third of them singletons; the top ten hold roughly 0.3%. Sequencing was carried out using cord blood. These receptor sequences come from a newborn girl in good health.

This clonotype was observed a handful of times. The rearrangement links TRBV3-1 to TRBJ2-1; D assignment may be TRBD1 or TRBD2 (7 bases each). With 4 bases removed from V and 2 bases from J, the gap between germline ends came to 15 bases. The germline CDR1 and CDR2 sequences are LGHDT and YNNKEL (reference sequence). The CDR3 is made up of 16 amino acids. CDR3 nucleotides: TGTGCCAGCAGCCCGGGGGGACAGATTACCTACAATGAGCAGTTCTTC. Protein product: CASSPGGQITYNEQFF.

The V gene is TRBV5-5, the J gene TRBJ2-4; 10 bases map to TRBD1. This CDR3 is 20 amino acids long. Losses at the gene ends were 0 bases for V and 0 bases for J; bases not matched to a gene: 12. Looked up from germline, CDR1 is SGHKS and CDR2 is YYEKEE (reference sequence). CDR3 bases: TGTGCCAGCAGCTTGGCGGGACAGGGGACAGGAAAGCGAGCCAAAAACATTCAGTACTTC. Residues: CASSLAGQGTGKRAKNIQYF.

V gene TRBV5-1 combines with J gene TRBJ1-1; D is possibly TRBD1 (5 bases). Germline loops: CDR1 SGHRS, CDR2 YFSETQ. The ends were cut back, 4 bases at V and 2 bases at J, with 15 bases in the middle. The CDR3 has 15 residues. CDR3: CASSRGYFVNTEAFF. CDR3 in DNA: TGCGCCAGCAGCCGGGGGTATTTTGTCAACACTGAAGCTTTCTTT.

The chain employs TRBV7-6 and TRBJ2-1; D is possibly TRBD2 (6 bases). V was cut by 0 bases and J by 10 bases, with 10 bases left in between. Germline V gene data show CDR1 as SGHVS and CDR2 as FNYEAQ. This CDR3 region has 13 residues. CDR3 loop: CASSLALADEQFF. CDR3 sequence (DNA): TGTGCCAGCAGCTTAGCACTAGCAGACGAGCAGTTCTTC.